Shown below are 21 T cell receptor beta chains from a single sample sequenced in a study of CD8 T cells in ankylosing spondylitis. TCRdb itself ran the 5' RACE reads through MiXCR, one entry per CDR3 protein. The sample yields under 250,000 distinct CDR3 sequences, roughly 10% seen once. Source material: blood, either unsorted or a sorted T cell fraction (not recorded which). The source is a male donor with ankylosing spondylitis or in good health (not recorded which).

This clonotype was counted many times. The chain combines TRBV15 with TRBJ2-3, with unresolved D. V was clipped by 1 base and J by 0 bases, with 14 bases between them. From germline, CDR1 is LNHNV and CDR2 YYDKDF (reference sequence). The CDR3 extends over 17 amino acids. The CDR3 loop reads CATSRAPIGASTDTQYF. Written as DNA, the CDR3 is TGTGCCACCAGCAGAGCGCCGATCGGAGCCAGCACAGATACGCAGTATTTT.

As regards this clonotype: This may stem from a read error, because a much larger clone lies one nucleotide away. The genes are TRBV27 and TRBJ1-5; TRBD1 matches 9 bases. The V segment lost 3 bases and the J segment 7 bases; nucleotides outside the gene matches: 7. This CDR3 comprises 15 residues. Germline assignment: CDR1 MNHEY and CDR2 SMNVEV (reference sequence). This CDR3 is CASSFGTGRKQPQHF. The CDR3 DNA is TGTGCCAGCAGTTTCGGGACAGGGAGGAAACAGCCCCAGCATTTT.

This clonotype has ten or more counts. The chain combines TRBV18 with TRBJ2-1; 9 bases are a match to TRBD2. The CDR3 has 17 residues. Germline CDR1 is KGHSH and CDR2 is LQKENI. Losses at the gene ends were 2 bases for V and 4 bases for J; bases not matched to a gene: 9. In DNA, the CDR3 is TGTGCCAGCTCACCATCCTATAGCGGGGGAGGTTACAATGAGCAGTTCTTC. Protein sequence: CASSPSYSGGGYNEQFF.

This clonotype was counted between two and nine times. The CDR3 nucleotides read TGTGCCAGCAGCCAAGGAGCGGGAATCACAGATACGCAGTATTTT. Translation gives CASSQGAGITDTQYF. The genes are TRBV4-2 and TRBJ2-3, with 7 bases that match TRBD2. The CDR3 has 15 amino acids. V shed 1 base and J 2 bases; nucleotides not matched to a gene: 3. In germline, CDR1 is LGHNA, CDR2 YNFKEQ.

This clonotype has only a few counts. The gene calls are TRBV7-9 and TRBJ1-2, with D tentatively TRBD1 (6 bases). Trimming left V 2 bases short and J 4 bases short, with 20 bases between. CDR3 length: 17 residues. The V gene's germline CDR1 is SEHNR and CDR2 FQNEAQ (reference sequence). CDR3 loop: CASSLREQGMRSYGYTF. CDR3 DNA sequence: TGTGCCAGCAGCTTAAGGGAACAGGGAATGAGGAGCTATGGCTACACCTTC.

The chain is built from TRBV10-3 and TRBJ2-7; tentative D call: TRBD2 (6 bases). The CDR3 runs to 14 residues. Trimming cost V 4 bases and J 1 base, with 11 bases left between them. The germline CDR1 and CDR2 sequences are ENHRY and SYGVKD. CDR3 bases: TGTGCCATCAGTGGGGACTCAATGTCCTACGAGCAGTACTTC. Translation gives CAISGDSMSYEQYF.

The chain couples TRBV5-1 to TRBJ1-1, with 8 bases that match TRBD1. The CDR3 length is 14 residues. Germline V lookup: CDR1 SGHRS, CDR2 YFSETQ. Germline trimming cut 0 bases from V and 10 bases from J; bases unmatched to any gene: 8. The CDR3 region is CASSLDEAGGRAFF. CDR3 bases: TGCGCCAGCAGCTTGGACGAAGCAGGGGGCAGAGCTTTCTTT.

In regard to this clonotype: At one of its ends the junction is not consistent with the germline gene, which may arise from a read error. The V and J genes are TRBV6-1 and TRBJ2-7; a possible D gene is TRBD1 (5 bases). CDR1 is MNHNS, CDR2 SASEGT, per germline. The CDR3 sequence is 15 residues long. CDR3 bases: TGTACCAGCAGTACCTCACCAGGGCTTCCTGAGGAGCAGTACTTC. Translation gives CTSSTSPGLPEEQYF.

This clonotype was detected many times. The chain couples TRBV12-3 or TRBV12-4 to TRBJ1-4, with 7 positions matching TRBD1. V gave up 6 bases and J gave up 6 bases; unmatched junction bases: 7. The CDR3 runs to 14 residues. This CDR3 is CASRMTGLYEKLFF. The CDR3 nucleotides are TGTGCCAGCAGGATGACAGGGCTTTATGAAAAACTGTTTTTT.

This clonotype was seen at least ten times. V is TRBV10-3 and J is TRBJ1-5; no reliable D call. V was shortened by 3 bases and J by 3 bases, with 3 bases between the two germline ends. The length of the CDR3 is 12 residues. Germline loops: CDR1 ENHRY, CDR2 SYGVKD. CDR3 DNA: TGTGCCATCAGTGACTACAATCAGCCCCAGCATTTT. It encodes CAISDYNQPQHF.

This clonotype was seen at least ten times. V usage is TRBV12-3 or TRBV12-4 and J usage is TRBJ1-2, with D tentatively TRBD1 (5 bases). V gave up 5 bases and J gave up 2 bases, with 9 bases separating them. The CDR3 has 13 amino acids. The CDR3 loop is CASSLGQNYGYTF. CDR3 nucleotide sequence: TGTGCCAGCAGTCTCGGACAAAACTATGGCTACACCTTC.

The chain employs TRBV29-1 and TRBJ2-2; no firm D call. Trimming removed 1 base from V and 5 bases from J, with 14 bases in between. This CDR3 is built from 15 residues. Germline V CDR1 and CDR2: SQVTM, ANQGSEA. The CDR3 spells CSVEGDPGYTGELFF. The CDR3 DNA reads TGCAGCGTTGAAGGTGACCCCGGTTATACCGGGGAGCTGTTTTTT.

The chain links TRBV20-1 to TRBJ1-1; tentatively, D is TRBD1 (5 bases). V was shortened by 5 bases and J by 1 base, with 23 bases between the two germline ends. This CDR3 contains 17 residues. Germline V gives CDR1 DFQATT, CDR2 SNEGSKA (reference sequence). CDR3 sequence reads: CSASKASPGPRNTEAFF. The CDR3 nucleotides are TGCAGTGCTTCTAAAGCTTCCCCGGGACCGAGGAACACTGAAGCTTTCTTT.

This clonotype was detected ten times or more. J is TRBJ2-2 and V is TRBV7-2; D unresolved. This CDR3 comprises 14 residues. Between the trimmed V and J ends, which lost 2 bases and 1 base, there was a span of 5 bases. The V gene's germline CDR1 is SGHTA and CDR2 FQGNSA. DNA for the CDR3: TGTGCCAGCAGCTTACTGTTGAACACCGGGGAGCTGTTTTTT. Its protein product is CASSLLLNTGELFF.

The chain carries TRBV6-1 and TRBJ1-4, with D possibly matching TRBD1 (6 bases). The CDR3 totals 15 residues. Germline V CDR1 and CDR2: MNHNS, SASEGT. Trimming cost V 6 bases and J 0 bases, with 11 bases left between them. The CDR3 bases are TGTGCCAGCAGGAGGGAGGGGGCAACTAATGAAAAACTGTTTTTT. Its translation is CASRREGATNEKLFF.

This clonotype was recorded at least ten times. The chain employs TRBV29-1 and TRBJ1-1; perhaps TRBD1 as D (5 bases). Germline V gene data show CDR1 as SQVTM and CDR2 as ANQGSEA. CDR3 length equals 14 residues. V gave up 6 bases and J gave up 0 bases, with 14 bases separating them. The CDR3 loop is CSVSGGNMNTEAFF. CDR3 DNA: TGCAGCGTCTCCGGGGGAAACATGAACACTGAAGCTTTCTTT.

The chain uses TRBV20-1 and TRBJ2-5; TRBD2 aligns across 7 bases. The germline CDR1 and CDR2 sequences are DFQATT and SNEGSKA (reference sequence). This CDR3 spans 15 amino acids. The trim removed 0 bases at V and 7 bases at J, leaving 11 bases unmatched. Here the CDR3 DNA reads TGCAGTGCTAGAGATCATGGGGCGGGGGTAGGGACCCAGTACTTC. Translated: CSARDHGAGVGTQYF.

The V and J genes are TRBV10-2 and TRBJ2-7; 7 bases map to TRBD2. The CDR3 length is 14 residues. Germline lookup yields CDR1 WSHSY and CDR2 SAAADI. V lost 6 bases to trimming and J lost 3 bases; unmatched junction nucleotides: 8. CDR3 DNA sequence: TGCGCCAGCAGGTGGGACTACCTCAACTACGAGCAGTACTTC. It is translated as CASRWDYLNYEQYF.

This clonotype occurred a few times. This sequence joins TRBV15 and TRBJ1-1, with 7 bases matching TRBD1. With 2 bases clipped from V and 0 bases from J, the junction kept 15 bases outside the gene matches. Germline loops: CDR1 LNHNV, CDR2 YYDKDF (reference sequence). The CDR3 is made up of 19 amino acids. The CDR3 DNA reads TGTGCCACCAGCAGAAGTAACACTTATGGGACAGAATTGAACACTGAAGCTTTCTTT. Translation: CATSRSNTYGTELNTEAFF.

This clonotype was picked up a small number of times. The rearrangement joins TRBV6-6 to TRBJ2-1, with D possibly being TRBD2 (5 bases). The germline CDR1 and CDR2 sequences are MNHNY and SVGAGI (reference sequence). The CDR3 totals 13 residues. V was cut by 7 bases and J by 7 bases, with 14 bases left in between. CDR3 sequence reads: CASTLHPGNEQFF. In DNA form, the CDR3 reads TGTGCCAGCACCCTACACCCGGGAAATGAGCAGTTCTTC.

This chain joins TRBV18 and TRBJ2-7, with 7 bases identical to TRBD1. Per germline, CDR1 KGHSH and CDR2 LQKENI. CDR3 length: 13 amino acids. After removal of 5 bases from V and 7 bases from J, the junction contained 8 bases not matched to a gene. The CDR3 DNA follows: TGTGCCAGCTCATCAGGGACAGATCTAGAGCAGTACTTC. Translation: CASSSGTDLEQYF.